The 10 T cell receptor beta chains reported below all come from one sample, sequenced in a study of chemoradiotherapy in HPV16-positive cancers. The protocol was immunoSEQ multiplex PCR, while the TCRdb copy is restricted to in-frame clones and leaves out a portion. Of more than 20,000 clones listed, 87% were seen once; the top ten hold less than 2.5%. Sequencing was performed on blood, taken from a patient who underwent chemoradiotherapy. These TCRs come from a human donor with HPV-associated anogenital cancer.

This clone has just one count. The J gene is TRBJ2-1, the V gene TRBV13; D is possibly TRBD2 (5 bases). The germline V gene encodes CDR1 PRHDT and CDR2 FYEKMQ (reference sequence). Between the trimmed V and J ends, which lost 4 bases and 9 bases, there was a span of 16 bases. The CDR3 covers 14 residues. DNA for the CDR3: TGTGCCAGCAGCTCGTACATGACTACAATTGAGCAGTTCTTC. Its protein product is CASSSYMTTIEQFF.

The rearrangement links TRBV7-2 to TRBJ2-5, with 13 bases fitting TRBD2. The CDR3 has 16 amino acids. Trimming cost V 0 bases and J 2 bases; bases outside gene matches: 0. Germline V lookup: CDR1 SGHTA, CDR2 FQGNSA. CDR3 sequence: CASSLATSGGQETQYF. For the CDR3, the DNA is TGTGCCAGCAGCTTAGCGACTAGCGGGGGGCAAGAGACCCAGTACTTC.

The chain couples TRBV11-2 to TRBJ2-3; D is undetermined. Germline-derived CDR1 and CDR2 are SGHAT and FQNNGV. V was cut by 4 bases and J by 4 bases, with 12 bases left in between. The CDR3 has 14 residues. CDR3 nucleotides: TGTGCCAGCAGCTCACGAGACCTAGCAGATACGCAGTATTTT. Translating it yields CASSSRDLADTQYF.

The CDR3 is CASSYRGETQYF. The CDR3 DNA reads as TGTGCCAGCAGTTACCGGGGTGAGACCCAGTACTTC. The chain has TRBV6-5 and TRBJ2-5; D is possibly TRBD2 (5 bases). Per germline, CDR1 MNHEY and CDR2 SVGAGI. V was cut by 2 bases and J by 5 bases, with 6 bases left in between. This CDR3 spans 12 amino acids.

V usage is TRBV7-8 and J usage is TRBJ1-1, with 7 bases matching TRBD1. This CDR3 has 16 amino acids. The V and J ends lost 4 bases and 2 bases, in that order; junction bases with no gene match: 10. CDR1 is SGHVS, CDR2 FQNEAQ, per germline. The CDR3 bases are TGTGCCAGCAGCTCAGTTCTGGGGACAGCAAACACTGAAGCTTTCTTT. Translation: CASSSVLGTANTEAFF.

The V and J genes are TRBV4-1 and TRBJ2-2; TRBD2 agrees at 12 bases. Per the germline V gene, CDR1 is MGHRA and CDR2 is YSYEKL. Trimming removed 4 bases from V and 6 bases from J; junction bases left unmatched: 3. CDR3 length: 15 amino acids. CDR3 nucleotide sequence: TGCGCCAGCAGCCCGACTAGCGGGAGACCCGGGGAGCTGTTTTTT. Amino acid sequence: CASSPTSGRPGELFF.

This chain joins TRBV4-1 and TRBJ1-1; maybe TRBD1 (5 bases). The CDR3 covers 15 residues. Germline CDR1 MGHRA, CDR2 YSYEKL. Trimming stripped 1 base from V and 0 bases from J, with 9 bases between. CDR3 protein: CASSQGMTVNTEAFF. The CDR3 nucleotides are TGCGCCAGCAGCCAAGGGATGACAGTGAACACTGAAGCTTTCTTT.

The chain uses TRBV6-5 and TRBJ1-2; tentative D call: TRBD1 (5 bases). Trimming took off 6 bases at V and 4 bases at J, with 12 bases between the two ends. The CDR3 sequence is 13 residues long. CDR1 and CDR2 (germline): MNHEY, SVGAGI. CDR3 amino acids: CASSRSGGYGYTF. CDR3 nucleotides: TGTGCCAGCAGCCGATCGGGGGGCTATGGCTACACCTTC.

The V and J genes are TRBV28 and TRBJ2-7; D might be TRBD2 (7 bases). V shed 8 bases and J shed 5 bases, with 19 bases lying between them. The CDR3 has 14 amino acids. Germline CDR1 and CDR2: MDHEN and SYDVKM. The CDR3 protein is CASQGSLGGHEQYF. CDR3 nucleotides: TGTGCCAGCCAGGGTTCACTCGGGGGGCACGAGCAGTACTTC.

This rearrangement joins TRBV12-2 to TRBJ2-5; the table's D call, TRBD2, has no DNA check behind it. TRBV12-2 is noted as a pseudogene. This CDR3 has 17 amino acids. The CDR3 region has the DNA TGTGCAAGTCGCTTACGGACGGGGCTAGCGGGGCCCGAGACCCAGTACTTC. This gives the protein CASRLRTGLAGPETQYF.